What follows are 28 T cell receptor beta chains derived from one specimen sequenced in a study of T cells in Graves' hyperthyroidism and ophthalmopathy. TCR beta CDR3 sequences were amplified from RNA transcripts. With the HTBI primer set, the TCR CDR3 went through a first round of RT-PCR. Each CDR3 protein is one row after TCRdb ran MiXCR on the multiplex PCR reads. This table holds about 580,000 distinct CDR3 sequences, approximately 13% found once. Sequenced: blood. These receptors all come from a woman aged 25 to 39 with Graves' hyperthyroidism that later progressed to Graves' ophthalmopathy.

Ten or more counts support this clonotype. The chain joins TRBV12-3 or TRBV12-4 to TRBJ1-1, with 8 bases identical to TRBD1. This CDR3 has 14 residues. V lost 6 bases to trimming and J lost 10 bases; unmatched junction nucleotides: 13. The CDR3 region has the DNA TGTGCCAGCAGCCCCATCGGACAGGGCGGAGGAGCTTTCTTT. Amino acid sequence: CASSPIGQGGGAFF.

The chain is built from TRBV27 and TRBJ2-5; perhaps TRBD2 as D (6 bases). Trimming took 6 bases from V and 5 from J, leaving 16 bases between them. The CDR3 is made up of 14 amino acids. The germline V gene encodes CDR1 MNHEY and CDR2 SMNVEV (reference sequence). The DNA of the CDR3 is TGTGCCAGCAGATCACTAGCTCTAGCGGAGACCCAGTACTTC. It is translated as CASRSLALAETQYF.

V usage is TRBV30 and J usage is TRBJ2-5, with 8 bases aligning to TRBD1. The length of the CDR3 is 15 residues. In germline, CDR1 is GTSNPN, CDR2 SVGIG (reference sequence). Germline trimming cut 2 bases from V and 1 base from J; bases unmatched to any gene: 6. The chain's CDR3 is CAWSPGQGRQETQYF. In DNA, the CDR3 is TGTGCCTGGAGTCCTGGACAGGGTCGCCAAGAGACCCAGTACTTC.

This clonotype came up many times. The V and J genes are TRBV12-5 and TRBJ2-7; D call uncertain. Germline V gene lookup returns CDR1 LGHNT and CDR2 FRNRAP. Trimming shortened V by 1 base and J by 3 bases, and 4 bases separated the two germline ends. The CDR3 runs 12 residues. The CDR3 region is CASGLGHYEQYF. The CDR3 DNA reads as TGTGCTAGTGGTTTGGGCCACTACGAGCAGTACTTC.

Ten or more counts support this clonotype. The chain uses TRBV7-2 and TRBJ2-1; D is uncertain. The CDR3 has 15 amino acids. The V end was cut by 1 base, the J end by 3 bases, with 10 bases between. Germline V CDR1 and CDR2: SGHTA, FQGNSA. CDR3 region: CASSLVADLYNEQFF. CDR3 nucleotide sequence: TGTGCCAGCAGCTTAGTGGCGGACCTCTACAATGAGCAGTTCTTC.

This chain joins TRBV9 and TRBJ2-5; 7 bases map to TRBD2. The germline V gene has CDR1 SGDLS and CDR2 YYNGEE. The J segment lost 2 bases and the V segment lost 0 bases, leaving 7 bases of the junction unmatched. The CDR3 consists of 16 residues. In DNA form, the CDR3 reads TGTGCCAGCAGCGTAGCCGGCTCTAGCGGTCAAGAGACCCAGTACTTC. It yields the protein CASSVAGSSGQETQYF. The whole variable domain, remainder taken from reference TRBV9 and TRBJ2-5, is DSGVTQTPKHLITATGQRVTLRCSPRSGDLSVYWYQQSLDQGLQFLIQYYNGEERAKGNILERFSAQQFPDLHSELNLSSLELGDSALYFCASSVAGSSGQETQYFGPGTRLLVL.

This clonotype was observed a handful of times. The CDR3 coding sequence is TGCGCCAGCAGCTGGGAGGACAGGGGAAACACCGGGGAGCTGTTTTTT. It translates to CASSWEDRGNTGELFF. V usage is TRBV5-1 and J usage is TRBJ2-2; TRBD1 agrees at 9 bases. Germline-derived CDR1 and CDR2 are SGHRS and YFSETQ. The length of the CDR3 is 16 residues. V gave up 3 bases and J gave up 2 bases; unmatched junction bases: 5.

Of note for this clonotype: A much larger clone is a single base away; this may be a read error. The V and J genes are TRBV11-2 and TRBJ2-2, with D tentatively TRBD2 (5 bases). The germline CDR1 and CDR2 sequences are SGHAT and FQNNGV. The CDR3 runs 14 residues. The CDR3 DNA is TGTGTCAGCGGTAGAGTGGTCGCGACCGGGGAGCTGTTTTTT. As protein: CVSGRVVATGELFF.

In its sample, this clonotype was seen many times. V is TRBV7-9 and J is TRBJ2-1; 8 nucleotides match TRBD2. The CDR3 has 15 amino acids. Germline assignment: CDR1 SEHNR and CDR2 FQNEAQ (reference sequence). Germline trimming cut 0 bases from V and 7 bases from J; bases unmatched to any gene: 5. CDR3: CASSLAPGGPNEQFF. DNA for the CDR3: TGTGCCAGCAGCTTAGCCCCGGGAGGGCCGAATGAGCAGTTCTTC.

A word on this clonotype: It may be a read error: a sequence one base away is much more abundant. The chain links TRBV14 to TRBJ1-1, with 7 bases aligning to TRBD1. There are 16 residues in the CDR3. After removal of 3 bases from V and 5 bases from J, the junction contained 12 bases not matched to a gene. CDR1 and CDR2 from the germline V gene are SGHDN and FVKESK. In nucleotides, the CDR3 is TGTGCCAGCAGCCAGGATAGCCAGACAGGGAGGACTGAAGCTTTCTTT. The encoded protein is CASSQDSQTGRTEAFF.

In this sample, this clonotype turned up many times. CDR3 protein: CASSYSRTSGRLLDTQYF. Here the CDR3 DNA reads TGTGCCAGCAGTTACTCGAGGACTAGCGGGAGGCTATTAGATACGCAGTATTTT. The chain couples TRBV6-5 to TRBJ2-3; 14 nucleotides match TRBD2. Germline trimming cut 0 bases from V and 5 bases from J; bases unmatched to any gene: 7. The CDR3 is 18 residues long. The germline V gene has CDR1 MNHEY and CDR2 SVGAGI.

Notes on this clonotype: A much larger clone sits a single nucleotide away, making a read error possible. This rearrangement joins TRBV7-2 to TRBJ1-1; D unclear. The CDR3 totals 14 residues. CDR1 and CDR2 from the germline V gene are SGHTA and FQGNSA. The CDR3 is CASSQPTSSRQAFF. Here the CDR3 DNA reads TGCGCCAGCAGCCAACCCACTTCTTCCCGGCAAGCTTTCTTT.

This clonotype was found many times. The CDR3 loop reads CSASDETSGLPPSNGEQYF. CDR3 in DNA: TGCAGTGCTAGCGATGAGACTAGCGGGCTACCCCCTAGTAATGGGGAGCAGTACTTC. This chain links TRBV20-1 with TRBJ2-7; 10 nucleotides agree with TRBD2. The germline gives CDR1 DFQATT, CDR2 SNEGSKA (reference sequence). J gave up 7 bases and V 3 bases, and 24 bases lay outside the gene matches. The CDR3 is made up of 19 amino acids.

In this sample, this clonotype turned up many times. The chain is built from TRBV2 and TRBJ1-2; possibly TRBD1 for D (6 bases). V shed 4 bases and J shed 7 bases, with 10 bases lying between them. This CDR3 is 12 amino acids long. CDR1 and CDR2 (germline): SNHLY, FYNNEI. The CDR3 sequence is CASSGQTGGYTF. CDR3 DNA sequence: TGTGCCAGCAGTGGACAGACAGGTGGCTACACCTTC.

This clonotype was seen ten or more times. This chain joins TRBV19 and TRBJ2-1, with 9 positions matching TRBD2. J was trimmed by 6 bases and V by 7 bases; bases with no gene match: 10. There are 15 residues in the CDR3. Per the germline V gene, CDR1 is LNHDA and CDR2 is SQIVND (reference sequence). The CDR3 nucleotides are TGTGCCAGTACCAACTTCGCGGGAGGGGGCAATGAGCAGTTCTTC. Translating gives CASTNFAGGGNEQFF.

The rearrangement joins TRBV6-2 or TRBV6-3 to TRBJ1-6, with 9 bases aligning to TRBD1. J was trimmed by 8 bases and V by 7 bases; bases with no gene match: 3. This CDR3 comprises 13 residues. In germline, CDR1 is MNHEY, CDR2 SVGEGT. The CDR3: CASIGTGYSPLHF. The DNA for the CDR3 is TGTGCCAGCATAGGGACAGGGTATTCACCCCTCCACTTT.

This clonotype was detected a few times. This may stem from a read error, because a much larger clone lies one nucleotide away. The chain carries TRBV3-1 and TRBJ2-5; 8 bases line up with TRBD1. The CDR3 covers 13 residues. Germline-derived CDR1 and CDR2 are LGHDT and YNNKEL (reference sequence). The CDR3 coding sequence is TGTGCCAGCAGGCCGACAGGGGAAGAGGCCCAGTACTTC. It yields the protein CASRPTGEEAQYF.

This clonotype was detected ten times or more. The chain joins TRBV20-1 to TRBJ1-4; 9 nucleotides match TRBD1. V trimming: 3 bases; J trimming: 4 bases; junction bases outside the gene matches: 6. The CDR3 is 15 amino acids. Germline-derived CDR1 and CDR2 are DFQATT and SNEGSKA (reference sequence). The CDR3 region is CSASPPGQGNEKLFF. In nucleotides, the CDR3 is TGCAGTGCTAGTCCGCCGGGACAGGGTAATGAAAAACTGTTTTTT.

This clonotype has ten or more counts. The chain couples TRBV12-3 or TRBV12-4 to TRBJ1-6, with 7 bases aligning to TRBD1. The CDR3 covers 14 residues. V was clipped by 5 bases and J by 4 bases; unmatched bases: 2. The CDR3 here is CASSGGQYNSPLHF. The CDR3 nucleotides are TGTGCCAGCAGTGGGGGACAGTATAATTCACCCCTCCACTTT.

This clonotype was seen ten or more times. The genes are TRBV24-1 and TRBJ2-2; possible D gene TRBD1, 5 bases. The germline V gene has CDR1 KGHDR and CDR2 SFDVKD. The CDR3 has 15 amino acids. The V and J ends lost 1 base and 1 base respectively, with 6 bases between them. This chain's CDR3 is CATSDFGQNTGELFF. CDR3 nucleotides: TGTGCCACCAGTGATTTTGGACAGAACACCGGGGAGCTGTTTTTT.

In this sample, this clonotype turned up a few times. CDR3 protein: CAISESTGRGNTIYF. The CDR3 DNA follows: TGTGCCATCAGTGAGTCGACGGGCAGGGGAAACACCATATATTTT. The chain has TRBV10-3 and TRBJ1-3; D gene uncertain. The CDR3 is made up of 15 amino acids. Germline CDR1 ENHRY, CDR2 SYGVKD. V dropped 0 bases and J dropped 4 bases, with 10 bases sitting between them.

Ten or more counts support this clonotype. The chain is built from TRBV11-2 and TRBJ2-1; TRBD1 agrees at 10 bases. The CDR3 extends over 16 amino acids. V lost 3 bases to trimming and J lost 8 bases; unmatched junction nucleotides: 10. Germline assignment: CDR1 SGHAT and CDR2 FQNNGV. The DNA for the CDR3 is TGTGCCAGCAGCTTTCTGCCGGGACAGGGGTGGGATGAGCAGTTCTTC. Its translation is CASSFLPGQGWDEQFF.

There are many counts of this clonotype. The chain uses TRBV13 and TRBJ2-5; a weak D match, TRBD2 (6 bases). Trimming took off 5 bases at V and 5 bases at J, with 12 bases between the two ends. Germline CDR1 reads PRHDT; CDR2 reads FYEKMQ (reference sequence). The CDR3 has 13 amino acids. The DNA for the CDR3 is TGTGCCAGCAGCGTCGCTGGGGGGGAGACCCAGTACTTC. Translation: CASSVAGGETQYF.

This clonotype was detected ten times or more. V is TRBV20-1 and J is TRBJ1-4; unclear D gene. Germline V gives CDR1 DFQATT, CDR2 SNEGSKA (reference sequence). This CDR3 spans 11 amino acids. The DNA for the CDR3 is TGCATTGGCGCAACTAATGAAAAACTGTTTTTT. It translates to CIGATNEKLFF.

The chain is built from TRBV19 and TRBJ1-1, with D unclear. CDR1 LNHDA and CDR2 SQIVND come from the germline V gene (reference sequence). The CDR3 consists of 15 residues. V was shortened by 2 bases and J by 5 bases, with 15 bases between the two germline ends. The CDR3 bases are TGTGCCAGTAGTATAATCCGGGAAACCGATACTGAAGCTTTCTTT. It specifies CASSIIRETDTEAFF.

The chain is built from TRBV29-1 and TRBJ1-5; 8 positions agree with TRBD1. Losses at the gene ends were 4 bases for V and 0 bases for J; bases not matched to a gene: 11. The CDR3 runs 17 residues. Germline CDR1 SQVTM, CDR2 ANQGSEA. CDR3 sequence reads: CSVAGGRTSDSNQPQHF. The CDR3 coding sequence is TGCAGCGTTGCAGGGGGCCGGACATCTGATAGCAATCAGCCCCAGCATTTT.

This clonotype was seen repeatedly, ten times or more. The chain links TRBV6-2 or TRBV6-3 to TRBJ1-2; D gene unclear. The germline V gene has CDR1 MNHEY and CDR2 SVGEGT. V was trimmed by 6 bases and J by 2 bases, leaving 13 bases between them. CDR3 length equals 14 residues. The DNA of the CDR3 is TGTGCCAGCAGACTTTCGGGAGAGAACTATGGCTACACCTTC. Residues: CASRLSGENYGYTF.

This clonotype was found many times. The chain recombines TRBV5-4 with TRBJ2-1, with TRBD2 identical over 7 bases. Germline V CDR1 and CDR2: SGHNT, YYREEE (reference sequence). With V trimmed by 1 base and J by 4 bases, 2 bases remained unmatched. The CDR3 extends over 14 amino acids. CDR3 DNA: TGTGCCAGCAGCTTGAGCGGGACTTACAATGAGCAGTTCTTC. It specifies CASSLSGTYNEQFF.